The clone carrying this T cell receptor (beta chain) has a handful of counts. Antigen unknown. The data originate from a study of blood T cells in healthy people across ages. Study observations and caveats: Estimated diversity across one million T cells was deemed an underestimate.

A second about 7 to 12 cycle PCR used barcoded and J-beta primers. One entry per CDR3 protein, called by TCRdb with MiXCR from the 5' RACE reads. The repertoire includes fewer than 2,000,000 distinct CDR3 sequences, more than 35% of them detected once, and 20% to 25% sits in the top ten. V dropped 2 bases and J dropped 3 bases, with 10 bases sitting between them. The length of the CDR3 is 14 residues. CDR1 is SNHLY and CDR2 is FYNNEI in the germline V gene. The sequence was obtained from a human donor in good health. Sequencing was done on a sample of blood. This chain links TRBV2 with TRBJ1-1; no definite D call. The chain's CDR3 is CASSELGPHTEAFF. CDR3 in DNA: TGTGCCAGCAGTGAATTGGGCCCCCACACTGAAGCTTTCTTT.